This T cell receptor (beta chain) was recorded in a study of blood T cell repertoires in COVID-19. Study overall: The United States, Italy and Spain provided the acute and convalescent COVID-19 samples. PBMCs, B-cell-depleted T cells, or T cells provided the cDNA or gDNA that made up the material.

In this sample, this clone turned up once. Sequencing was performed with immunoSEQ multiplex PCR; in TCRdb, only in-frame clones are kept and a portion is missing. Of hundreds of thousands of clones detected, approximately 85% appear once; the ten largest clones hold approximately 5.1%. Germline assignment: CDR1 SGHTA and CDR2 FQGNSA. J was trimmed by 6 bases and V by 3 bases; bases with no gene match: 8. This CDR3 is built from 15 residues. Sequences were obtained from peripheral blood. The gene calls are TRBV7-2 and TRBJ2-1; 7 nucleotides line up with TRBD2. The sequence came from a man in his fifties or sixties with active or convalescent COVID-19. Written as DNA, the CDR3 is TGTGCCAGCAGCTTCAAGGTTCTAGCGGTCAATGAGCAGTTCTTC. Amino acid sequence: CASSFKVLAVNEQFF. Drawing the rest from reference TRBV7-2 and TRBJ2-1, the complete variable domain is GAGVSQSPSNKVTEKGKDVELRCDPISGHTALYWYRQSLGQGLEFLIYFQGNSAPDKSGLPSDRFSAERTGGSVSTLTIQRTQQEDSAVYLCASSFKVLAVNEQFFGPGTRLTVL.